This TCR beta chain was documented in a study of blood T cell repertoires in COVID-19. Study-level information: Acute-phase and convalescent COVID-19 samples originated in the United States, Italy and Spain.

Germline V gene lookup returns CDR1 KGHDR and CDR2 SFDVKD. The CDR3 totals 13 residues. Between the trimmed V and J ends, which lost 4 bases and 3 bases, there was a span of 5 bases. Clones were sequenced by immunoSEQ multiplex PCR, and TCRdb holds only the in-frame ones, with some missing. Seen here are about 220,000 clones, about four fifths observed once, and the top ten hold 1.3%. The V gene is TRBV24-1, the J gene TRBJ2-2; D not resolved. This clonotype was sampled from a woman aged 40 to 49 with acute COVID-19. The source material was PBMCs or T cells enriched from blood (not recorded which). The CDR3 coding sequence is TGTGCCACCAGTGAAAGCTACACCGGGGAGCTGTTTTTT. This sequence encodes CATSESYTGELFF.